The 28 T cell receptor beta chains below come from one sample, sequenced in a study of shared clonotypes between healthy human individuals. Assay used: immunoSEQ multiplex PCR; TCRdb lists only in-frame clones, some missing. The sample lists roughly 1,000,000 clones, 75% to 80% occurring once. Sequencing input: memory CD4+ T cells from PBMCs. Subset noted: CD45RA-negative fraction. These receptors came from a man between 18 and 29 years old in good health. Some clones in this sample may be carry-over from other donors' samples.

About this clone: At the DNA level, this CDR3 is encoded by other sequences in the same sample as well. The chain employs TRBV6-1 and TRBJ1-3, with D hard to call. The V gene's germline CDR1 is MNHNS and CDR2 SASEGT. V lost 1 base and J 3 bases, leaving 4 bases between the germline ends. CDR3 size: 13 residues. In DNA, the CDR3 is TGTGCCAGCAGTGAAGAAGGTGGAAACACCATATATTTT. Translated: CASSEEGGNTIYF.

The V and J genes are TRBV7-2 and TRBJ2-1, with 7 bases aligning to TRBD1. V lost 1 base to trimming and J lost 1 base; unmatched junction nucleotides: 10. Per germline, CDR1 SGHTA and CDR2 FQGNSA. The CDR3 has 18 residues. Here the CDR3 DNA reads TGTGCCAGCAGCTTAGTGGGGACAGCTTCAGGGTCCTACAATGAGCAGTTCTTC. Protein product: CASSLVGTASGSYNEQFF. Full variable domain (missing parts from reference TRBV7-2 and TRBJ2-1): GAGVSQSPSNKVTEKGKDVELRCDPISGHTALYWYRQSLGQGLEFLIYFQGNSAPDKSGLPSDRFSAERTGGSVSTLTIQRTQQEDSAVYLCASSLVGTASGSYNEQFFGPGTRLTVL.

The V and J genes are TRBV28 and TRBJ1-1; no definite D call. The CDR3 loop spans 12 amino acids. Trimming cost V 11 bases and J 7 bases, with 17 bases left between them. The germline V gene encodes CDR1 MDHEN and CDR2 SYDVKM. CDR3 protein: CAWRGRGLEAFF. Here the CDR3 DNA reads TGTGCCTGGCGGGGAAGAGGTCTTGAAGCTTTCTTT.

This chain joins TRBV2 and TRBJ2-1; D is unresolved. CDR1 SNHLY and CDR2 FYNNEI come from the germline V gene. V lost 7 bases to trimming and J lost 1 base, with 11 bases between them. The CDR3 spans 14 residues. The CDR3 here is CASTNSFSYNEQFF. The CDR3 DNA reads as TGTGCCAGCACCAACAGCTTTTCCTACAATGAGCAGTTCTTC.

This clone occurred a few times. The V gene is TRBV10-1, the J gene TRBJ1-4; a weak D match, TRBD1 (5 bases). CDR3 size: 13 residues. The germline V gene has CDR1 WNHNN and CDR2 SYGVQD (reference sequence). The V end lost 1 base, the J end lost 9 bases, and 9 bases lay between the germline ends. Here the CDR3 reads CASSELQGQKLFF. CDR3 sequence (DNA): TGCGCCAGCAGTGAGTTGCAGGGTCAAAAACTGTTTTTT.

The chain joins TRBV28 to TRBJ1-2; tentative D call: TRBD1 (6 bases). V was pared by 5 bases and J by 2 bases, with 12 bases between. The CDR3 is 14 amino acids. Germline V gene sequence: CDR1 MDHEN, CDR2 SYDVKM. In DNA, the CDR3 is TGTGCCAGCAGTCCGACGGACAGAAACTATGGCTACACCTTC. Residues: CASSPTDRNYGYTF.

The genes are TRBV27 and TRBJ2-5, with 8 bases lining up with TRBD2. V lost 6 bases to trimming and J lost 4 bases; unmatched junction nucleotides: 16. Germline CDR1 reads MNHEY; CDR2 reads SMNVEV (reference sequence). The CDR3 extends over 17 amino acids. The CDR3 DNA sequence: TGTGCCAGCAGACAACTAGGCTACGGCGGGAGGACAGAGACCCAGTACTTC. Encoded protein: CASRQLGYGGRTETQYF.

This chain connects TRBV6-6 to TRBJ2-5; D is perhaps TRBD2 (6 bases). This CDR3 has 16 residues. Trimming took off 2 bases at V and 2 bases at J, with 15 bases between the two ends. Germline lookup yields CDR1 MNHNY and CDR2 SVGAGI (reference sequence). The CDR3 is CASSYPVGGGQETQYF. The CDR3 DNA sequence: TGTGCCAGCAGTTACCCGGTCGGGGGTGGGCAAGAGACCCAGTACTTC.

The V gene is TRBV6-6, the J gene TRBJ1-3, with no clear D. The CDR3 spans 12 residues. Trimming stripped 6 bases from V and 4 bases from J, with 7 bases between. Germline CDR1 is MNHNY and CDR2 is SVGAGI (reference sequence). CDR3 region: CASSGDGNTIYF. For the CDR3, the DNA is TGTGCCAGCAGCGGAGACGGAAACACCATATATTTT.

This clone came up once. The chain recombines TRBV19 with TRBJ1-5; D is uncertain. The germline V gene encodes CDR1 LNHDA and CDR2 SQIVND (reference sequence). This CDR3 is built from 18 residues. Trimming pared 7 bases from V and 0 bases from J, leaving 22 bases between. DNA of the CDR3: TGTGCCAGTACCGACTTATCGGGAACCCCTTATAGCAATCAGCCCCAGCATTTT. It yields the protein CASTDLSGTPYSNQPQHF. Full variable domain (outside the CDR3, taken from reference TRBV19 and TRBJ1-5): DGGITQSPKYLFRKEGQNVTLSCEQNLNHDAMYWYRQDPGQGLRLIYYSQIVNDFQKGDIAEGYSVSREKKESFPLTVTSAQKNPTAFYLCASTDLSGTPYSNQPQHFGDGTRLSIL.

This sequence joins TRBV7-2 and TRBJ2-3; D unresolved. The V end lost 5 bases, the J end lost 2 bases, and 8 bases lay between the germline ends. This CDR3 is built from 13 residues. The V gene's germline CDR1 is SGHTA and CDR2 FQGNSA. CDR3 nucleotide sequence: TGTGCCAGCAGCACCCAGGTCACAGATACGCAGTATTTT. Protein product: CASSTQVTDTQYF.

Note on this clone: This same CDR3 is encoded by further DNA sequences in the sample. This sequence joins TRBV28 and TRBJ2-3, with a possible D match to TRBD2 (6 bases). Germline CDR1 reads MDHEN; CDR2 reads SYDVKM. The CDR3 sequence is 15 residues long. The V end lost 1 base, the J end lost 1 base, and 9 bases lay between the germline ends. The CDR3, as DNA: TGTGCCAGCAGTTTATACGGGAGTGGCACAGATACGCAGTATTTT. It yields the protein CASSLYGSGTDTQYF.

This chain links TRBV5-1 with TRBJ2-7; 7 bases agree with TRBD1. J lost 4 bases, V lost 2 bases, and 9 bases had no gene match. In germline, CDR1 is SGHRS, CDR2 YFSETQ. The CDR3 length is 15 residues. The CDR3 is CASSFSPTGRYEQYF. DNA for the CDR3: TGCGCCAGCAGCTTTTCACCGACAGGGCGGTACGAGCAGTACTTC.

The chain recombines TRBV5-1 with TRBJ2-7; 8 bases line up with TRBD1. The V segment lost 4 bases and the J segment 6 bases; nucleotides outside the gene matches: 3. The CDR3 extends over 12 amino acids. Germline assignment: CDR1 SGHRS and CDR2 YFSETQ. The CDR3 DNA follows: TGCGCCAGCAGCAGGGACAGGCTCGAGCAGTACTTC. Its translation is CASSRDRLEQYF. The full variable domain, completed using reference TRBV5-1 and TRBJ2-7, is KAGVTQTPRYLIKTRGQQVTLSCSPISGHRSVSWYQQTPGQGLQFLFEYFSETQRNKGNFPGRFSGRQFSNSRSEMNVSTLELGDSALYLCASSRDRLEQYFGPGTRLTVT.

This chain uses TRBV21-1 with TRBJ2-4; the DNA was not used to check the table's D call, TRBD1. TRBV21-1 is assigned pseudogene status. The CDR3 has 17 residues. In nucleotides, the CDR3 is TGTGCCAGCCCTGACAGGGAAGGGGCTTTCGCCAAAAACATTCAGTACTTC. Amino acids: CASPDREGAFAKNIQYF.

This clone occurred a few times. This chain uses TRBV7-6 with TRBJ2-3; weak D call: TRBD2 (5 bases). V was shortened by 0 bases and J by 6 bases, with 7 bases between the two germline ends. The CDR3 consists of 13 residues. CDR1 is SGHVS, CDR2 FNYEAQ, per germline. CDR3: CASSLADSDTQYF. The CDR3 DNA reads TGTGCCAGCAGCTTAGCGGACTCGGATACGCAGTATTTT.

Comment on this clone: In the same sample, other DNA sequences code for this CDR3. CDR3 bases: TGTGCCAGCAGTTTAGTCTCTGGGGCCAACGTCCTGACTTTC. Translation gives CASSLVSGANVLTF. The chain employs TRBV28 and TRBJ2-6; D is unresolved. The CDR3 is 14 residues long. Trimming stripped 2 bases from V and 0 bases from J, with 2 bases between. The germline V gene encodes CDR1 MDHEN and CDR2 SYDVKM.

V and J are TRBV5-8 and TRBJ1-2; no clear D. Germline V CDR1 and CDR2: SGHTS, YDEGEE. Trimming stripped 3 bases from V and 7 bases from J, with 10 bases between. The CDR3 extends over 12 amino acids. The CDR3 reads CASSYSRAGYTF. In nucleotides, the CDR3 is TGTGCCAGCAGCTACTCCCGGGCTGGCTACACCTTC.

CDR3 region: CASSPLLGGKTQYF. The CDR3 DNA follows: TGTGCCAGCAGCCCCTTGCTGGGGGGGAAGACCCAGTACTTC. The chain joins TRBV7-2 to TRBJ2-5; 7 nucleotides match TRBD2. Germline V gives CDR1 SGHTA, CDR2 FQGNSA. The V and J ends lost 5 bases and 6 bases, in that order; junction bases with no gene match: 9. This CDR3 spans 14 amino acids.

The V gene is TRBV2, the J gene TRBJ1-1; tentatively, D is TRBD1 (5 bases). V lost 4 bases and J lost 4, with 10 bases in between. The CDR3 is made up of 13 amino acids. Germline loops: CDR1 SNHLY, CDR2 FYNNEI. CDR3 sequence: CASSGDQGTEAFF. CDR3 in DNA: TGTGCCAGCAGTGGAGACCAGGGCACTGAAGCTTTCTTT.

The rearrangement uses TRBV30 and TRBJ1-3; no clear D gene. CDR1 is GTSNPN, CDR2 SVGIG, per germline (reference sequence). Trimming stripped 0 bases from V and 2 bases from J, with 11 bases between. The CDR3 has 15 residues. The DNA of the CDR3 is TGTGCCTGGAGTGTAGACATACAGACTGGAAACACCATATATTTT. It is translated as CAWSVDIQTGNTIYF.

The J gene is TRBJ2-5, the V gene TRBV30; D remains unclear. V lost 0 bases and J 0 bases, leaving 5 bases between the germline ends. Germline lookup yields CDR1 GTSNPN and CDR2 SVGIG (reference sequence). The CDR3 loop spans 13 amino acids. The CDR3 sequence is CAWSVPNQETQYF. In DNA form, the CDR3 reads TGTGCCTGGAGTGTGCCCAACCAAGAGACCCAGTACTTC.

In the case of this clone: This same CDR3 is encoded by further DNA sequences in the sample. The rearrangement joins TRBV18 to TRBJ2-2; 9 bases align to TRBD2. The CDR3 contains 15 residues. Trimming cost V 3 bases and J 2 bases; bases outside gene matches: 1. From germline, CDR1 is KGHSH and CDR2 LQKENI. The CDR3 coding sequence is TGTGCCAGCTCACCGGGACTAGCCAACACCGGGGAGCTGTTTTTT. This translates into CASSPGLANTGELFF. The variable domain in full, with the rest retrieved from reference TRBV18 and TRBJ2-2, is NAGVMQNPRHLVRRRGQEARLRCSPMKGHSHVYWYRQLPEEGLKFMVYLQKENIIDESGMPKERFSAEFPKEGPSILRIQQVVRGDSAAYFCASSPGLANTGELFFGEGSRLTVL.

The chain has TRBV5-1 and TRBJ2-3; 8 bases map to TRBD2. V gave up 5 bases and J gave up 6 bases; unmatched junction bases: 2. The CDR3 length is 12 residues. Germline CDR1 and CDR2: SGHRS and YFSETQ. The CDR3 loop is CASSGLADTQYF. CDR3 bases: TGCGCCAGCAGTGGACTAGCTGATACGCAGTATTTT. Full variable domain (outside the CDR3, taken from reference TRBV5-1 and TRBJ2-3): KAGVTQTPRYLIKTRGQQVTLSCSPISGHRSVSWYQQTPGQGLQFLFEYFSETQRNKGNFPGRFSGRQFSNSRSEMNVSTLELGDSALYLCASSGLADTQYFGPGTRLTVL.

J is TRBJ2-3 and V is TRBV5-8; TRBD2 agrees at 11 bases. This CDR3 is built from 16 residues. Looked up from germline, CDR1 is SGHTS and CDR2 is YDEGEE. Trimming cost V 0 bases and J 5 bases; bases outside gene matches: 5. The CDR3 spells CASSLGTSGGGDTQYF. The DNA of the CDR3 is TGTGCCAGCAGCTTGGGAACTAGCGGGGGTGGAGATACGCAGTATTTT.

The CDR3 spells CASSPGDFRTNEKLFF. For the CDR3, the DNA is TGCGCCAGCAGCCCGGGGGACTTTCGGACTAATGAAAAACTGTTTTTT. The chain combines TRBV5-1 with TRBJ1-4, with a possible D match to TRBD1 (5 bases). The length of the CDR3 is 16 residues. Trimming cost V 4 bases and J 2 bases, with 15 bases left between them. The germline CDR1 and CDR2 sequences are SGHRS and YFSETQ.

About this clone itself: The same CDR3 can be traced to other DNA sequences in this sample. CDR3 nucleotides: TGTGCCAGCAGTTCCCCGGGACAGGTCTATGGCTACACCTTC. Protein: CASSSPGQVYGYTF. The chain employs TRBV28 and TRBJ1-2, with 8 bases identical to TRBD1. J was trimmed by 4 bases and V by 4 bases; bases with no gene match: 5. The CDR3 runs to 14 residues. The V gene's germline CDR1 is MDHEN and CDR2 SYDVKM.

Only a few counts were recorded for this clone. This chain connects TRBV7-3 to TRBJ1-2, with 12 bases aligning to TRBD1. The CDR3 runs to 16 residues. The V and J ends lost 5 bases and 5 bases, in that order; junction bases with no gene match: 9. Germline-derived CDR1 and CDR2 are SGHTA and FQGTGA. In nucleotides, the CDR3 is TGTGCCAGCAGCGCCCAGGGGACAGGGGGCGGATATGGCTACACCTTC. It translates to CASSAQGTGGGYGYTF.